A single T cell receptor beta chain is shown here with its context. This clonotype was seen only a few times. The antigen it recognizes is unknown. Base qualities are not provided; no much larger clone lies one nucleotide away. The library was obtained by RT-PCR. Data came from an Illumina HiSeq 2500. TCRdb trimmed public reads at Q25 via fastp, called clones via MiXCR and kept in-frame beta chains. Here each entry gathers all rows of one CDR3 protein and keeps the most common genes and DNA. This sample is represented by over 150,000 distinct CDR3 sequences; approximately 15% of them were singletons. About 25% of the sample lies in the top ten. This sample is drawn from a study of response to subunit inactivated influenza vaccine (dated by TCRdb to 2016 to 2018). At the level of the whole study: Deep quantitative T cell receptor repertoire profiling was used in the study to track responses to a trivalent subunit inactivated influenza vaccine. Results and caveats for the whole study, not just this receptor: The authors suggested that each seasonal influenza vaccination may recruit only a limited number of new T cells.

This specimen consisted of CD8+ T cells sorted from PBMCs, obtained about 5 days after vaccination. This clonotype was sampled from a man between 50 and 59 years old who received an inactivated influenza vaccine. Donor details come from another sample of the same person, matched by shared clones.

The bases are TGTGCCAGCAGTTTGCTAGCGGGCACAGATACGCAGTATTTT. Its protein reads: CASSLLAGTDTQYF. This sequence uses TRBV12-3 or TRBV12-4 and TRBJ2-3; TRBD2 fits 7 bases in the junction. Germline trimming: 3 bases from V, 1 base from J; junction bases outside gene matches: 1. Including the terminal cysteine and phenylalanine, the CDR3 comprises 14 residues. Here the CDR3 DNA is all that survives: 42 bases in frame from base 1.